The rows below give T cell receptor beta chains drawn from one sample of a study of T cells in Graves' hyperthyroidism and ophthalmopathy. TCRdb reprocessed the multiplex PCR reads via MiXCR and lists one record per CDR3 protein. The sample carries 350,000 to 450,000 distinct CDR3 sequences, approximately 14% recorded once. What was sequenced was blood. The source of these receptors is an older woman with Graves' hyperthyroidism. Each CDR3 is given with its conserved first and last residue. Fields, in order: clone size, J gene, V gene, D gene, CDR3 DNA, CDR3 protein. D genes are given only for firm matches. Part of the rows lack a size; the others show once, few, many or a class for expanded clones.

many | TRBJ2-3 | TRBV6-5 | - | TGTGCCAGCAGTTACTCTTCTTCGGTTAATACGCAGTATTTT | CASSYSSSVNTQYF
- | TRBJ2-7 | TRBV6-4 | - | TGTGCCAGCAGCCGGGCCATCGGGCCCTACGAGCAGTACTTC | CASSRAIGPYEQYF
- | TRBJ1-4 | TRBV19 | TRBD1 | TGTGCCAGTAGTACCCGAAGACAGGGAGTCAAACTGTTTTTT | CASSTRRQGVKLFF
few | TRBJ1-4 | TRBV19 | - | TGTGCCAGTGGGGCCCAGGGAGCTAATGAAAAACTGTTTTTT | CASGAQGANEKLFF
many | TRBJ2-2 | TRBV30 | TRBD2 | TGTGCCTGGAGCCGAAGCGGGACTAACACCGGGGAGCTGTTTTTT | CAWSRSGTNTGELFF
many | TRBJ1-4 | TRBV3-1 | - | TGTGCCAGCAGCCAAGGACGATTATCAAGTCGAAAACTGTTTTTT | CASSQGRLSSRKLFF
many | TRBJ2-5 | TRBV6-2/TRBV6-3 | - | TGTGCCAGCAGTTACCATACCGCAGGTCAAGAGACCCAGTACTTC | CASSYHTAGQETQYF
many | TRBJ2-2 | TRBV11-2 | - | TGTGCCAGCAGCTTAGTGGGTGCAGGGGTTACCGGGGAGCTGTTTTTT | CASSLVGAGVTGELFF
few | TRBJ1-2 | TRBV20-1 | - | TGCAGTGCCCCCTGGGGGGCCGACTATGGCTACACCTTC | CSAPWGADYGYTF
- | TRBJ1-6 | TRBV7-2 | - | TGTGCCAGCAGCTTACAGAGCTCCTATAATTCACCCCTCCACTTT | CASSLQSSYNSPLHF
- | TRBJ2-7 | TRBV11-2 | TRBD2 | TGTGCCAGCAGACGGGGGGGGGCGGGGGAGCAGTACTTC | CASRRGGAGEQYF
- | TRBJ1-5 | TRBV15 | - | TGTGCCACCAGCAGAGCTGACAGAAACAATCAGCCCCAGCATTTT | CATSRADRNNQPQHF
many | TRBJ1-4 | TRBV5-4 | - | TGTGCCAGCAGCAACCTCAGGGGTCGGGATGAAAAACTGTTTTTT | CASSNLRGRDEKLFF
- | TRBJ2-5 | TRBV19 | - | TGTGCCAGTAGTATTGGTGACCGCTTGGGGGTAGAGACCCAGTACTTC | CASSIGDRLGVETQYF
- | TRBJ2-7 | TRBV6-2/TRBV6-3 | TRBD2 | TGTGCCAGCAGTGTAGGGACTAGCGGGAGGGCCGAGCAGTACTTC | CASSVGTSGRAEQYF
many | TRBJ2-1 | TRBV7-3 | - | TGTGCATCCTCAGGAGTGACACAGGAGCAGTTCTTC | CASSGVTQEQFF
many | TRBJ2-3 | TRBV3-1 | - | TGTGCCAGCAGCCGTAAGGGCACAGATACGCAGTATTTT | CASSRKGTDTQYF
- | TRBJ2-7 | TRBV4-2 | TRBD2 | TGTGCCAGCAGCCAAGCGGCGGGAGGGGCCTACGAGCAGTACTTC | CASSQAAGGAYEQYF
many | TRBJ1-1 | TRBV18 | TRBD1 | TGTGCCAGCTCACCAACCACAGGGGATCTCGGAGCTTTCTTT | CASSPTTGDLGAFF
- | TRBJ1-5 | TRBV19 | TRBD1 | TGTGCCAGTAGTTTTTACCAGGGGGAGAATCAGCCCCAGCATTTT | CASSFYQGENQPQHF
few | TRBJ1-1 | TRBV13 | - | TGTGCCAGCAGCTTAAGGTCCCTCCCAGCTTTCTTT | CASSLRSLPAFF
many | TRBJ2-7 | TRBV10-3 | TRBD2 | TGTGCCATCAGTACCCTAGCGGGAGGGGGCCACGAGCAGTACTTC | CAISTLAGGGHEQYF
many | TRBJ2-1 | TRBV3-1 | - | TGTGCCAGCAGCCAAGGGGGACGGGGCGCGGATGAGCAGTTCTTC | CASSQGGRGADEQFF